A single sample gave rise to the 29 T cell receptor beta chains below, sequenced in a study of T cells in localized non-small cell lung cancer. Sequencing used immunoSEQ multiplex PCR; TCRdb keeps in-frame clones, though not all of them. The sample includes 10,000 to 13,000 clones, about 68% seen only once; the top ten take 25% to 35%. The sequencing here drew on peripheral blood, taken before any cancer treatment. These receptors came from a male donor at least 60 years old with stage I lung adenocarcinoma.

The rearrangement links TRBV15 to TRBJ2-5; 7 bases map to TRBD2. The CDR3 sequence is 16 residues long. Germline V gene lookup returns CDR1 LNHNV and CDR2 YYDKDF (reference sequence). After removal of 0 bases from V and 4 bases from J, the junction contained 8 bases not matched to a gene. The CDR3 is CATSRDMAGVGETQYF. The CDR3 DNA reads as TGTGCCACCAGCAGAGATATGGCGGGGGTGGGAGAGACCCAGTACTTC.

This clone occurred once. The rearrangement links TRBV5-4 to TRBJ2-7; the D gene could be TRBD1 or TRBD2 (5 bases each). The germline V and J ends were trimmed by 4 bases and 9 bases, with 20 bases remaining between them. Germline loops: CDR1 SGHNT, CDR2 YYREEE (reference sequence). The CDR3 has 14 residues. CDR3: CASSPGPVPLGQYF. The DNA for the CDR3 is TGTGCCAGCAGCCCGGGGCCTGTTCCTCTCGGGCAGTACTTC. The full variable domain, completed using reference TRBV5-4 and TRBJ2-7, is ETGVTQSPTHLIKTRGQQVTLRCSSQSGHNTVSWYQQALGQGPQFIFQYYREEENGRGNFPPRFSGLQFPNYSSELNVNALELDDSALYLCASSPGPVPLGQYFGPGTRLTVT.

CDR3 region: CASSLDGQAGTEAFF. The CDR3 region has the DNA TGCGCCAGCAGCCTCGATGGACAGGCCGGAACTGAAGCTTTCTTT. This chain links TRBV5-1 with TRBJ1-1, with 7 nucleotides matching TRBD1. The CDR3 runs to 15 residues. After removal of 4 bases from V and 5 bases from J, the junction contained 11 bases not matched to a gene. Germline V gene data show CDR1 as SGHRS and CDR2 as YFSETQ.

The sample holds a few counts of this clone. This chain connects TRBV6-6 to TRBJ2-7; the D gene is possibly TRBD2 (6 bases). The CDR3 sequence is 14 residues long. Trimming stripped 5 bases from V and 2 bases from J, with 13 bases between. Germline-derived CDR1 and CDR2 are MNHNY and SVGAGI (reference sequence). DNA for the CDR3: TGTGCCAGCAGTACCCCTCCGGGGGCCTACGAGCAGTACTTC. This gives the protein CASSTPPGAYEQYF.

This clone has more than one count but fewer than ten. The rearrangement links TRBV18 to TRBJ1-1; D may be TRBD1 (6 bases). From germline, CDR1 is KGHSH and CDR2 LQKENI. The CDR3 has 14 residues. V lost 3 bases, J lost 4 bases, and 12 bases lay in between. The CDR3 DNA reads as TGTGCCAGCTCACCGGAGGGGGGCCTCACTGAAGCTTTCTTT. This sequence encodes CASSPEGGLTEAFF.

The genes are TRBV6-5 and TRBJ2-2, with D uncertain. V was cut by 6 bases and J by 1 base, with 6 bases left in between. The CDR3 has 13 residues. Germline V lookup: CDR1 MNHEY, CDR2 SVGAGI. The CDR3 sequence is CASRVLNTGELFF. The DNA for the CDR3 is TGTGCCAGCAGGGTACTGAACACCGGGGAGCTGTTTTTT.

This clone turned up a few times. V gene TRBV10-3 combines with J gene TRBJ2-7, with 8 positions matching TRBD1. This CDR3 contains 14 residues. The germline gives CDR1 ENHRY, CDR2 SYGVKD. Unmatched junction bases numbered 2, after V lost 2 bases and J lost 2 bases. The CDR3 spells CAISEKGQAYEQYF. Here the CDR3 DNA reads TGTGCCATCAGTGAGAAGGGACAGGCCTACGAGCAGTACTTC.

This clone was seen a handful of times. V is TRBV2 and J is TRBJ1-3, with D uncertain. Germline V gene data show CDR1 as SNHLY and CDR2 as FYNNEI. Trimming took off 6 bases at V and 5 bases at J, with 8 bases between the two ends. The CDR3 spans 12 residues. CDR3 residues: CASRGSRNTIYF. The CDR3 DNA is TGTGCCAGCAGGGGCAGTAGAAACACCATATATTTT.

In this sample, this clone turned up once. The chain links TRBV14 to TRBJ2-7, with TRBD1 matching over 9 bases. After removal of 2 bases from V and 2 bases from J, the junction contained 4 bases not matched to a gene. The CDR3 is 15 amino acids. Per the germline V gene, CDR1 is SGHDN and CDR2 is FVKESK. CDR3 in DNA: TGTGCCAGCAGCCAACTAGGACAGGGGACCTACGAGCAGTACTTC. This gives the protein CASSQLGQGTYEQYF.

This clone was seen a few times. The rearrangement uses TRBV6-4 and TRBJ1-2, with a weak D call TRBD1 (5 bases). Germline-derived CDR1 and CDR2 are MRHNA and SNTAGT. The V end lost 1 base, the J end lost 7 bases, and 19 bases lay between the germline ends. The CDR3 sequence is 16 residues long. CDR3: CASSDWYGGDLSGYTF. In nucleotides, the CDR3 is TGTGCCAGCAGTGACTGGTACGGAGGGGATCTAAGTGGCTACACCTTC.

This chain uses TRBV7-2 with TRBJ2-1; the D is unclear. CDR1 and CDR2 (germline): SGHTA, FQGNSA. The CDR3 loop spans 11 amino acids. Trimming cost V 2 bases and J 5 bases, with 1 base left between them. The CDR3 sequence: CASSLHNEQFF. The CDR3, as DNA: TGTGCCAGCAGCTTACACAATGAGCAGTTCTTC.

The chain employs TRBV5-4 and TRBJ2-5; D possibly uses TRBD1 or TRBD2 (5 bases each). Germline V CDR1 and CDR2: SGHNT, YYREEE (reference sequence). The V gene lost 0 bases and the J gene lost 4 bases, with 7 bases spanning the gap. The CDR3 runs 13 residues. The CDR3 DNA reads as TGTGCCAGCAGCTTGGCTGGGGGAGAGACCCAGTACTTC. This codes for CASSLAGGETQYF.

This clone was picked up a small number of times. This sequence joins TRBV7-9 and TRBJ1-1; TRBD1 matches 7 bases. V was pared by 4 bases and J by 1 base, with 3 bases of the junction left unmatched. CDR1 SEHNR and CDR2 FQNEAQ come from the germline V gene (reference sequence). This CDR3 comprises 14 residues. This chain's CDR3 is CASSWGQRNTEAFF. CDR3 bases: TGTGCCAGCAGCTGGGGACAGAGGAACACTGAAGCTTTCTTT.

The V gene is TRBV4-2, the J gene TRBJ1-6; 8 nucleotides line up with TRBD1. Germline values: CDR1 LGHNA, CDR2 YNFKEQ. The CDR3 extends over 16 amino acids. After removal of 4 bases from V and 5 bases from J, the junction contained 7 bases not matched to a gene. This chain's CDR3 is CASSLQGGNNNSPLHF. The CDR3 DNA follows: TGTGCCAGCAGCCTACAGGGGGGGAATAATAATTCACCCCTCCACTTT.

V usage is TRBV18 and J usage is TRBJ1-4, with unresolved D. CDR3 length: 15 residues. Trimming pared 1 base from V and 5 bases from J, leaving 11 bases between. Germline V gives CDR1 KGHSH, CDR2 LQKENI. This CDR3 is CASSPRQISNEKLFF. CDR3 DNA sequence: TGTGCCAGCTCACCACGTCAAATTTCAAATGAAAAACTGTTTTTT.

The rearrangement joins TRBV19 to TRBJ2-3; D might be TRBD2 (6 bases). Germline CDR1 LNHDA, CDR2 SQIVND (reference sequence). CDR3 length equals 15 residues. With 11 bases removed from V and 5 bases from J, the gap between germline ends came to 23 bases. The DNA for the CDR3 is TGTGCCTCAGGACGGCCCGGCGGGGCGAAAGATACGCAGTATTTT. Its translation: CASGRPGGAKDTQYF. Combining the CDR3 with reference TRBV19 and TRBJ2-3 gives the whole variable domain DGGITQSPKYLFRKEGQNVTLSCEQNLNHDAMYWYRQDPGQGLRLIYYSQIVNDFQKGDIAEGYSVSREKKESFPLTVTSAQKNPTAFYLCASGRPGGAKDTQYFGPGTRLTVL.

V usage is TRBV7-3 and J usage is TRBJ2-2; D could derive from TRBD1 or TRBD2 (5 bases each). Germline values: CDR1 SGHTA, CDR2 FQGTGA. The CDR3 consists of 17 residues. V dropped 8 bases and J dropped 2 bases, with 21 bases sitting between them. CDR3 residues: CASSVPRGGGNTGELFF. The CDR3 DNA sequence: TGTGCCAGCTCAGTACCCCGGGGCGGAGGTAACACCGGGGAGCTGTTTTTT. The entire variable domain, with the rest obtained from reference TRBV7-3 and TRBJ2-2, is as follows: GAGVSQTPSNKVTEKGKYVELRCDPISGHTALYWYRQSLGQGPEFLIYFQGTGAADDSGLPNDRFFAVRPEGSVSTLKIQRTERGDSAVYLCASSVPRGGGNTGELFFGEGSRLTVL.

V usage is TRBV28 and J usage is TRBJ2-2; 12 bases map to TRBD2. There are 16 residues in the CDR3. The V gene's germline CDR1 is MDHEN and CDR2 SYDVKM. V shed 5 bases, J shed 4 bases, and the junction held 5 bases outside the gene matches. In nucleotides, the CDR3 is TGTGCCAGCAGTCCTAGCGGGGGGGCCGGCACCGGGGAGCTGTTTTTT. It encodes CASSPSGGAGTGELFF.

The CDR3, as DNA: TGCGCCAGCAGTGATTCCGGGACAGGGGCAAGTTCACCCCTCCACTTT. Amino acids: CASSDSGTGASSPLHF. The chain uses TRBV10-1 and TRBJ1-6, with TRBD1 matching over 10 bases. The CDR3 runs 16 residues. Per the germline V gene, CDR1 is WNHNN and CDR2 is SYGVQD (reference sequence). V was pared by 3 bases and J by 9 bases, with 8 bases of the junction left unmatched.

The chain is built from TRBV18 and TRBJ2-4; a weak D match, TRBD2 (5 bases). Germline values: CDR1 KGHSH, CDR2 LQKENI. CDR3 length: 14 residues. V dropped 0 bases and J dropped 3 bases, with 6 bases sitting between them. Here the CDR3 reads CASSPPRDKNIQYF. The CDR3 DNA reads as TGTGCCAGCTCACCACCCCGGGACAAAAACATTCAGTACTTC.

DNA for the CDR3: TGTGCCAGCAGCTTAGCCACCACGGGAGCGGGGGGCGCACGGCATGAGCAGTTCTTC. It specifies CASSLATTGAGGARHEQFF. The rearrangement joins TRBV7-2 to TRBJ2-1; 9 bases are a match to TRBD2. V was pared by 0 bases and J by 8 bases, with 17 bases of the junction left unmatched. This CDR3 has 19 amino acids. CDR1 and CDR2 (germline): SGHTA, FQGNSA.

V usage is TRBV2 and J usage is TRBJ2-7; 9 positions match TRBD1. Germline lookup yields CDR1 SNHLY and CDR2 FYNNEI. The CDR3 sequence is 12 residues long. J lost 6 bases, V lost 4 bases, and 1 base had no gene match. Written as DNA, the CDR3 is TGTGCCAGCAGTGCGACAGGGGGCGAGCAGTACTTC. Translated: CASSATGGEQYF.

This rearrangement joins TRBV7-3 to TRBJ1-3; D not certain. The CDR3 is made up of 14 amino acids. CDR1 is SGHTA and CDR2 is FQGTGA in the germline V gene. V dropped 4 bases and J dropped 0 bases, with 7 bases sitting between them. This chain's CDR3 is CASSSGPSGNTIYF. DNA of the CDR3: TGTGCCAGCAGCTCCGGGCCCTCTGGAAACACCATATATTTT.

This chain links TRBV4-1 with TRBJ2-7; no clear D gene. The CDR3 covers 15 residues. V lost 3 bases to trimming and J lost 0 bases, with 12 bases between them. Germline CDR1 reads MGHRA; CDR2 reads YSYEKL. Here the CDR3 reads CASSQIYGGSYEQYF. The CDR3 coding sequence is TGCGCCAGCAGCCAGATTTATGGCGGCTCCTACGAGCAGTACTTC.

This chain links TRBV11-2 with TRBJ2-1; D possibly corresponds to TRBD1 (6 bases). The CDR3 totals 15 residues. Germline values: CDR1 SGHAT, CDR2 FQNNGV. Trimming left V 8 bases short and J 0 bases short, with 14 bases between. The CDR3 DNA follows: TGTGCCAGCCGCCGGGACACCAGCTCCTACAATGAGCAGTTCTTC. It specifies CASRRDTSSYNEQFF.

The V call is TRBV27, the J call TRBJ1-5; D gene unclear. Germline loops: CDR1 MNHEY, CDR2 SMNVEV (reference sequence). V lost 7 bases, J lost 0 bases, and 10 bases lay in between. The CDR3 has 14 residues. CDR3 nucleotides: TGTGCCAGCATGGGGATTGATAGCAATCAGCCCCAGCATTTT. Protein product: CASMGIDSNQPQHF.

In nucleotides, the CDR3 is TGCGCCAGCAGCTTAAGCACAGATACGCAGTATTTT. As protein: CASSLSTDTQYF. V gene TRBV5-1 combines with J gene TRBJ2-3; D is uncertain. This CDR3 spans 12 amino acids. The V end lost 2 bases, the J end lost 0 bases, and 1 base lay between the germline ends. The germline gives CDR1 SGHRS, CDR2 YFSETQ.

This clone was seen just once. The chain is built from TRBV6-1 and TRBJ2-5, with TRBD1 matching over 9 bases. Looked up from germline, CDR1 is MNHNS and CDR2 is SASEGT. This CDR3 contains 13 residues. V trimming: 4 bases; J trimming: 7 bases; junction bases outside the gene matches: 4. The CDR3 nucleotides are TGTGCCAGCAGTGGGGGGGGACAGGGGACCCAGTACTTC. This sequence encodes CASSGGGQGTQYF.

The table lists this clone with a count of one. The rearrangement uses TRBV6-1 and TRBJ2-1; the match to TRBD2 covers 7 bases. The length of the CDR3 is 12 residues. J lost 8 bases, V lost 6 bases, and 4 bases had no gene match. CDR1 and CDR2 from the germline V gene are MNHNS and SASEGT. CDR3 sequence reads: CASRWTSHEQFF. CDR3 bases: TGTGCCAGCAGATGGACTAGTCATGAGCAGTTCTTC.